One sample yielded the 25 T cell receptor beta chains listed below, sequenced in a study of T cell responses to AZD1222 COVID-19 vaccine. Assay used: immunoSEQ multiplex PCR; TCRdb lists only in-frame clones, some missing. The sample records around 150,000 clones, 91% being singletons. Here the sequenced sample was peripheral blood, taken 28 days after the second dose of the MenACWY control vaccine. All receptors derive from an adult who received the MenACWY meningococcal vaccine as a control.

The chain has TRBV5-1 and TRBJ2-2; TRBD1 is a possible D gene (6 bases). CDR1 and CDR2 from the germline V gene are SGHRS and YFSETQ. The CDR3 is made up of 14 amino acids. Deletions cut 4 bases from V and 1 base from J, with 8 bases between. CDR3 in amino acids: CASSGTQNTGELFF. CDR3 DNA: TGCGCCAGCAGCGGGACACAGAACACCGGGGAGCTGTTTTTT.

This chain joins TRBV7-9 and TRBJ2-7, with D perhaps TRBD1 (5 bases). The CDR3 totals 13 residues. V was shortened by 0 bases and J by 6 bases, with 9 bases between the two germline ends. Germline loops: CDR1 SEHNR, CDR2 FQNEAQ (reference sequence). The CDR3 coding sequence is TGTGCCAGCAGCTTAGCCCCCGACAGCGAGCAGTACTTC. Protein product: CASSLAPDSEQYF.

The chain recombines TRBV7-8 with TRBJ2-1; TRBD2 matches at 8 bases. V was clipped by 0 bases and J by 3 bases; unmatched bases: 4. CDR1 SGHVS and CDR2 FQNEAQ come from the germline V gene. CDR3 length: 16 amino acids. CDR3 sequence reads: CASSLAFLAGYNEQFF. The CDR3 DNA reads TGTGCCAGCAGCTTAGCGTTCCTAGCGGGCTACAATGAGCAGTTCTTC.

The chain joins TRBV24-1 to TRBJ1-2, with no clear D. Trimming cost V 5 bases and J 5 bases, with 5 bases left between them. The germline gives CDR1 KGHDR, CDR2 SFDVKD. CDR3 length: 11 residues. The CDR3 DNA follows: TGTGCCACCAGTGGTACTTATGGCTACACCTTC. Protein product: CATSGTYGYTF.

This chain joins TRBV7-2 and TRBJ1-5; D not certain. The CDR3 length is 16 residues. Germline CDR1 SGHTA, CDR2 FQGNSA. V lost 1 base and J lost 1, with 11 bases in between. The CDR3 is CASSLDSGISNQPQHF. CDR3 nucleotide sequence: TGTGCCAGCAGCTTAGATTCGGGTATCAGCAATCAGCCCCAGCATTTT.

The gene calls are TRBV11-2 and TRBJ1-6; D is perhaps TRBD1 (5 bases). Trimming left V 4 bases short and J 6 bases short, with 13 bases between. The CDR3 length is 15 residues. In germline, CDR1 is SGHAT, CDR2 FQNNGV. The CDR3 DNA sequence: TGTGCCAGCAGCTCCTGGGACCCTACTAATTCACCCCTCCACTTT. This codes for CASSSWDPTNSPLHF. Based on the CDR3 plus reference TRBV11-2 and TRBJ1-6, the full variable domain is EAGVAQSPRYKIIEKRQSVAFWCNPISGHATLYWYQQILGQGPKLLIQFQNNGVVDDSQLPKDRFSAERLKGVDSTLKIQPAKLEDSAVYLCASSSWDPTNSPLHFGNGTRLTVT.

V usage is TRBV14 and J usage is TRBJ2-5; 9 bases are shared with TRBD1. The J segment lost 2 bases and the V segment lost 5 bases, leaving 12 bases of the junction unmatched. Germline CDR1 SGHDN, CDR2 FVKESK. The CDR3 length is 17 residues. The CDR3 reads CASSARRTGVFQETQYF. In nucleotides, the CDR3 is TGTGCCAGCAGCGCACGCCGGACAGGGGTCTTTCAAGAGACCCAGTACTTC.

CDR3 sequence: CASSPTQRRTTYNEQFF. CDR3 nucleotide sequence: TGTGCCAGCTCACCAACTCAGAGGCGGACGACCTACAATGAGCAGTTCTTC. The gene calls are TRBV18 and TRBJ2-1; D call uncertain. Per germline, CDR1 KGHSH and CDR2 LQKENI. This CDR3 has 17 residues. V was trimmed by 2 bases and J by 2 bases, leaving 16 bases between them.

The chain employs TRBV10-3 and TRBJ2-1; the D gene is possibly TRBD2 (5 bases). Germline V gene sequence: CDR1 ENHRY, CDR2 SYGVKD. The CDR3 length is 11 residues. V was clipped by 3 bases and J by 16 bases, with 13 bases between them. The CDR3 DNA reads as TGTGCCATCAGTGACGTGGAGGTTTTCTTCTTC. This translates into CAISDVEVFFF.

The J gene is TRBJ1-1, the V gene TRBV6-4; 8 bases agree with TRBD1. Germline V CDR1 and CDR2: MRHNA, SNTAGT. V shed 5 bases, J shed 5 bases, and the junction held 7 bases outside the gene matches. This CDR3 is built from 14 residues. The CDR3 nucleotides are TGTGCCAGCAGTCAAACCCAGGGGGCGACTGAAGCTTTCTTT. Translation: CASSQTQGATEAFF.

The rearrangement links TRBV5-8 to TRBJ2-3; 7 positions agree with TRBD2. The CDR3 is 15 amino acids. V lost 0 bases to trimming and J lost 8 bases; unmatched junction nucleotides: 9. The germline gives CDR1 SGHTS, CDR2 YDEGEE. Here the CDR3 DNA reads TGTGCCAGCAGCTTGGTAGGGACTACGACCTTTACGCAGTATTTT. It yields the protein CASSLVGTTTFTQYF.

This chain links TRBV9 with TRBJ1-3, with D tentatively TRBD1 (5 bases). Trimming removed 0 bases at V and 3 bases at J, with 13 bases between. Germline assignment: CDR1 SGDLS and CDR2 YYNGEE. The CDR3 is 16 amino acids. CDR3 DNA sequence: TGTGCCAGCAGCGTAGGGGTTTCTGGGGGTGGAAACACCATATATTTT. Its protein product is CASSVGVSGGGNTIYF. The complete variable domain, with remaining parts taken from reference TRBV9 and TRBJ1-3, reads DSGVTQTPKHLITATGQRVTLRCSPRSGDLSVYWYQQSLDQGLQFLIQYYNGEERAKGNILERFSAQQFPDLHSELNLSSLELGDSALYFCASSVGVSGGGNTIYFGEGSWLTVV.

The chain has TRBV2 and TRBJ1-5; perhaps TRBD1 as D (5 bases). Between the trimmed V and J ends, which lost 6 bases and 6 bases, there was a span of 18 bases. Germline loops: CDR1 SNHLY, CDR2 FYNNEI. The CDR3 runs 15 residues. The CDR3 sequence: CASSARTTQSQPQHF. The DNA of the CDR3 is TGTGCCAGCAGCGCCCGGACAACCCAAAGTCAGCCCCAGCATTTT.

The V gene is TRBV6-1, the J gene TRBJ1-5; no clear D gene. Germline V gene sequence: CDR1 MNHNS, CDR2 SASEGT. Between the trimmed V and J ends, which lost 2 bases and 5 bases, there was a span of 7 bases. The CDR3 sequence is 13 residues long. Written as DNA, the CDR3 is TGTGCCAGCAGTGAACAGGACCATCAGCCCCAGCATTTT. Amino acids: CASSEQDHQPQHF.

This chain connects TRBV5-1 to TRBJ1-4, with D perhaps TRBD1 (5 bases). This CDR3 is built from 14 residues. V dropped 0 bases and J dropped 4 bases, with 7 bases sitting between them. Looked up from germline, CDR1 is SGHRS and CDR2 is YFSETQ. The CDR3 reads CASSLGGNNEKLFF. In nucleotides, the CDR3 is TGCGCCAGCAGCTTGGGGGGGAATAATGAAAAACTGTTTTTT.

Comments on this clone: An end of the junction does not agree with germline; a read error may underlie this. CDR3 protein: CASSLSGGVDSHNEQFF. The CDR3 DNA reads TGTGCCAGCAGCTTATCAGGGGGGGTGGACTCCCACAATGAGCAGTTCTTC. This sequence joins TRBV7-2 and TRBJ2-1; D is possibly TRBD1 or TRBD2 (7 bases each). The CDR3 length is 17 residues. Germline CDR1 and CDR2: SGHTA and FQGNSA.

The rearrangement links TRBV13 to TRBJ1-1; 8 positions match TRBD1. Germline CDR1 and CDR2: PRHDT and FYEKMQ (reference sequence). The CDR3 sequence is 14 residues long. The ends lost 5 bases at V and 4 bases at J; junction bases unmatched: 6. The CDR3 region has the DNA TGTGCCAGCAGCAAGACAGGGGTGGGCACTGAAGCTTTCTTT. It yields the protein CASSKTGVGTEAFF.

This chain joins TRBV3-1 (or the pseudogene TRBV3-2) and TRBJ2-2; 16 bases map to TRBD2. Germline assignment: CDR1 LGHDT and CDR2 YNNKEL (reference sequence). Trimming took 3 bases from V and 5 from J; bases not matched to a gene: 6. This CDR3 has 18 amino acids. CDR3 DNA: TGTGCCAGCAGCCAGGGACTAGCGGGGGGGCTTGGAACCGGGGAGCTGTTTTTT. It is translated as CASSQGLAGGLGTGELFF.

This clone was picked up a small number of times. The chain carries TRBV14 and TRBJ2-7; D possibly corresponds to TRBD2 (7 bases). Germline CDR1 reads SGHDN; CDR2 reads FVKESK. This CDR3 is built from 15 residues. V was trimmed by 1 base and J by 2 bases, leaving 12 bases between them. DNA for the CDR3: TGTGCCAGCAGCCAAGTCGGGGGGCTCCCCTACGAGCAGTACTTC. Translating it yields CASSQVGGLPYEQYF.

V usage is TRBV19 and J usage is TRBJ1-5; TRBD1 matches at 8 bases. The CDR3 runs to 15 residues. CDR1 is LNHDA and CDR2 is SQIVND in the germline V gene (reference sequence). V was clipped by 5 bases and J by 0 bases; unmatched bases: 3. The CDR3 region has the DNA TGTGCCAGTAGTCTTCAGGGGGCTAGCAATCAGCCCCAGCATTTT. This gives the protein CASSLQGASNQPQHF.

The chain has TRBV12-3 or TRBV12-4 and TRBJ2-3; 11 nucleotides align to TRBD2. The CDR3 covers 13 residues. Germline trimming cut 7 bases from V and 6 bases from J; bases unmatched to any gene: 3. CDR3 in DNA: TGTGCCAGCAAGACTAGCGGGATCGATACGCAGTATTTT. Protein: CASKTSGIDTQYF.

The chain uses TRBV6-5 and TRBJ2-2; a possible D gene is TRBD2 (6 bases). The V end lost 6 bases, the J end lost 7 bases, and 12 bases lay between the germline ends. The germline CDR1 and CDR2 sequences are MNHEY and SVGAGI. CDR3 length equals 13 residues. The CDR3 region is CASRPNGGGELFF. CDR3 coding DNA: TGTGCCAGCAGACCTAACGGGGGCGGGGAGCTGTTTTTT.

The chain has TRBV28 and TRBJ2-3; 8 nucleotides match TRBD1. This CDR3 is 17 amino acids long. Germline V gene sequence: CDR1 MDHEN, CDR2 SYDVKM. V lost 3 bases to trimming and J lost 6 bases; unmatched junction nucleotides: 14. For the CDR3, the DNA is TGTGCCAGCAGTTTGAATTCAGGGGGCCTAAGAGGGGATACGCAGTATTTT. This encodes CASSLNSGGLRGDTQYF.

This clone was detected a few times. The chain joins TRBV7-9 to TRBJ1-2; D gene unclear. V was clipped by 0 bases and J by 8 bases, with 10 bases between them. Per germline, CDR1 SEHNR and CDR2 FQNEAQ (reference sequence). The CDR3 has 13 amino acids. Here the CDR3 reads CASSLAGLVGYTF. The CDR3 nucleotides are TGTGCCAGCAGCTTAGCCGGCCTGGTCGGCTACACCTTC.

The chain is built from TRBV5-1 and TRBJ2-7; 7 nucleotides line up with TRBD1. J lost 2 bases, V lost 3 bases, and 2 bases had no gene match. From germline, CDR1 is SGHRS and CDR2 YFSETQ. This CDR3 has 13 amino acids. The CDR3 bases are TGCGCCAGCAGCTCGGACAGGACCTACGAGCAGTACTTC. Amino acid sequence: CASSSDRTYEQYF.